The next 18 T cell receptor beta chains were all read from a single sample in a study of blood T cell repertoires in COVID-19 (dated by TCRdb to 2018 to 2021). Library generation was performed with the immunoSEQ multiplex PCR assay. This immuneACCESS table, as held by TCRdb, lists in-frame sequences with V and J called but not all clones. Of the missing ones, under half trace to an unresolved V gene in checked studies; the others have no known cause. The sample table lists over 150,000 clones, about 88% of them with a count of one. Jointly, the top ten make up roughly 9% of the sample. The sequenced sample was PBMCs or T cells enriched from blood (not recorded which). Receptor source: a woman aged 18-29 years who had recovered from COVID-19.

The chain is built from TRBV25-1 and TRBJ1-1; 12 nucleotides match TRBD1. Germline CDR1 reads MGHDK; CDR2 reads SYGVNS. CDR3 size: 13 residues. After removal of 7 bases from V and 11 bases from J, the junction contained 8 bases not matched to a gene. CDR3 coding DNA: TGTGCCAGCACACCGGGACAGGGGGCTTGGGCTTTCTTT. Its protein is CASTPGQGAWAFF.

The V and J genes are TRBV14 and TRBJ1-6; TRBD1 matches at 9 bases. This CDR3 has 15 amino acids. Germline V gene sequence: CDR1 SGHDN, CDR2 FVKESK. With V trimmed by 2 bases and J by 10 bases, 6 bases remained unmatched. DNA of the CDR3: TGTGCCAGCAGCCAAAGGACAGGGGTTAAATCACCCCTCCACTTT. Its translation: CASSQRTGVKSPLHF.

This clone came up a few times. The J gene is TRBJ2-7, the V gene TRBV4-2; maybe TRBD2 (7 bases). V was pared by 0 bases and J by 2 bases, with 20 bases between. The length of the CDR3 is 18 residues. Germline CDR1 is LGHNA and CDR2 is YNFKEQ. CDR3 DNA: TGTGCCAGCAGCCAAGAAATAGTGAGGGGGGGATTTACCTACGAGCAGTACTTC. This encodes CASSQEIVRGGFTYEQYF.

The rearrangement joins TRBV2 to TRBJ2-1; TRBD2 aligns across 11 bases. V dropped 8 bases and J dropped 3; count of bases not matched to a gene: 3. Germline V gene data show CDR1 as SNHLY and CDR2 as FYNNEI. This CDR3 spans 14 amino acids. This CDR3 reads CASPTSGDYNEQFF. CDR3 nucleotides: TGTGCCAGCCCGACTAGCGGGGACTACAATGAGCAGTTCTTC.

The CDR3 nucleotides read TGTGCCAGCAGCGTAGATGGGAGGGGCTATGGCTACACCTTC. Translation gives CASSVDGRGYGYTF. The chain is built from TRBV9 and TRBJ1-2; D is perhaps TRBD1 (5 bases). CDR3 length equals 14 residues. Between the trimmed V and J ends, which lost 0 bases and 4 bases, there was a span of 10 bases. Germline V gives CDR1 SGDLS, CDR2 YYNGEE.

This chain connects TRBV28 to TRBJ1-2, with D perhaps matching TRBD1 (6 bases). The CDR3 loop spans 13 amino acids. From germline, CDR1 is MDHEN and CDR2 SYDVKM. The V gene lost 3 bases and the J gene lost 3 bases, with 8 bases spanning the gap. In DNA, the CDR3 is TGTGCCAGCAGTTTTCCAGGGGACTATGGCTACACCTTC. It codes for CASSFPGDYGYTF.

The gene calls are TRBV25-1 and TRBJ2-1; 9 bases align to TRBD1. There are 14 residues in the CDR3. With V trimmed by 9 bases and J by 3 bases, 6 bases remained unmatched. CDR1 is MGHDK and CDR2 is SYGVNS in the germline V gene. Here the CDR3 reads CASQRDRDYNEQFF. In DNA form, the CDR3 reads TGTGCCAGTCAAAGGGACAGGGACTACAATGAGCAGTTCTTC.

This sequence joins TRBV19 and TRBJ1-1; the D gene is possibly TRBD1 (6 bases). The CDR3 contains 15 residues. Trimming removed 3 bases from V and 5 bases from J, with 16 bases in between. Germline V gene data show CDR1 as LNHDA and CDR2 as SQIVND (reference sequence). In nucleotides, the CDR3 is TGTGCCAGTAGTATCCCCGCAGGGGCAAGAACTGAAGCTTTCTTT. It translates to CASSIPAGARTEAFF.

The chain employs TRBV9 and TRBJ2-1, with D tentatively TRBD1 (6 bases). This CDR3 contains 12 residues. Germline-derived CDR1 and CDR2 are SGDLS and YYNGEE. V lost 4 bases and J lost 9, with 11 bases in between. The CDR3, as DNA: TGTGCCAGCAGCCCACAGGGTAGTGAGCAGTTCTTC. Translation gives CASSPQGSEQFF.

The chain uses TRBV4-2 and TRBJ1-2; no firm D call. CDR1 LGHNA and CDR2 YNFKEQ come from the germline V gene. The CDR3 is 13 residues long. With 2 bases removed from V and 4 bases from J, the gap between germline ends came to 8 bases. The CDR3 DNA sequence: TGTGCCAGCAGCCAACACGGACTCTATGGCTACACCTTC. This gives the protein CASSQHGLYGYTF.

This clone has only a few counts. This chain connects TRBV19 to TRBJ1-5; tentative D call: TRBD1 (6 bases). The V end was cut by 4 bases, the J end by 5 bases, with 24 bases between. The CDR3 covers 18 residues. The germline V gene encodes CDR1 LNHDA and CDR2 SQIVND (reference sequence). The CDR3 spells CASSKMGARESLDQPQHF. DNA of the CDR3: TGTGCCAGTAGTAAGATGGGGGCCAGGGAGAGTTTGGATCAGCCCCAGCATTTT.

This sequence joins TRBV5-5 and TRBJ1-1; TRBD1 is a possible D gene (5 bases). Trimming took 4 bases from V and 4 from J, leaving 14 bases between them. The CDR3 sequence is 14 residues long. Germline V gene sequence: CDR1 SGHKS, CDR2 YYEKEE (reference sequence). In nucleotides, the CDR3 is TGTGCCAGCAGCCCAGGAAACAGGTTCACTGAAGCTTTCTTT. It specifies CASSPGNRFTEAFF.

The rearrangement uses TRBV29-1 and TRBJ1-5; a possible D gene is TRBD1 (5 bases). Germline lookup yields CDR1 SQVTM and CDR2 ANQGSEA. The V end was cut by 6 bases, the J end by 2 bases, with 8 bases between. The CDR3 has 12 residues. In DNA form, the CDR3 reads TGCAGCGTCCAGGGTGGCAATCAGCCCCAGCATTTT. Its translation is CSVQGGNQPQHF.

The gene calls are TRBV12-3 or TRBV12-4 and TRBJ2-7; 8 bases line up with TRBD1. There are 13 residues in the CDR3. The V segment lost 7 bases and the J segment 7 bases; nucleotides outside the gene matches: 9. The CDR3 region is CASTRDRGWEQYF. DNA of the CDR3: TGTGCCAGCACCCGCGACAGGGGATGGGAGCAGTACTTC.

The chain employs TRBV10-3 and TRBJ1-1; D remains unclear. V was shortened by 3 bases and J by 4 bases, with 15 bases between the two germline ends. Germline lookup yields CDR1 ENHRY and CDR2 SYGVKD. CDR3 length: 15 residues. The CDR3 protein is CAISEAVQRGTEAFF. The CDR3 region has the DNA TGTGCCATCAGTGAAGCGGTCCAACGGGGCACTGAAGCTTTCTTT.

The CDR3 nucleotides read TGTGCCAGTAGTCCGAGCAGGGCGGGAGCAGATACGCAGTATTTT. This encodes CASSPSRAGADTQYF. V usage is TRBV19 and J usage is TRBJ2-3, with TRBD2 matching over 7 bases. V trimming: 5 bases; J trimming: 4 bases; junction bases outside the gene matches: 9. The CDR3 has 15 residues. The germline V gene has CDR1 LNHDA and CDR2 SQIVND (reference sequence).

The rearrangement uses TRBV9 and TRBJ1-4, with D possibly TRBD1 on 6 matching bases. CDR1 is SGDLS, CDR2 YYNGEE, per germline. The CDR3 length is 16 residues. V gave up 0 bases and J gave up 0 bases, with 9 bases separating them. The DNA for the CDR3 is TGTGCCAGCAGCGTAGGAGGGGGTGCAACTAATGAAAAACTGTTTTTT. Its protein product is CASSVGGGATNEKLFF.

The gene calls are TRBV5-4 and TRBJ2-3; 8 nucleotides align to TRBD2. V shed 3 bases, J shed 4 bases, and the junction held 7 bases outside the gene matches. The CDR3 is made up of 15 amino acids. Germline assignment: CDR1 SGHNT and CDR2 YYREEE (reference sequence). CDR3 nucleotide sequence: TGTGCCAGCAGCTCAGGACTAGCCCTACCAGATACGCAGTATTTT. Its translation is CASSSGLALPDTQYF.